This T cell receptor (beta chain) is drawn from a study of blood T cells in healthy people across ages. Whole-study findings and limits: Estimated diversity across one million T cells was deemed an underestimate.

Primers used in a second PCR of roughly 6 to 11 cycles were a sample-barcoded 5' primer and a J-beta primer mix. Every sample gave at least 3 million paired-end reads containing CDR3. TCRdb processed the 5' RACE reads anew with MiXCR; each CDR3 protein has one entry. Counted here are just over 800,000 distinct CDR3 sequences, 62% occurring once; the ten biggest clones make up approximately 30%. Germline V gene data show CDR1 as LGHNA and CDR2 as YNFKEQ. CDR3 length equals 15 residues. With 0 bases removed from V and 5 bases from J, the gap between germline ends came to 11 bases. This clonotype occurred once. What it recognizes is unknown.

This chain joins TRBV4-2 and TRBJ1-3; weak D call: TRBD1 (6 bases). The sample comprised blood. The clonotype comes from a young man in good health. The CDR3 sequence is CASSQESDSRNTIYF. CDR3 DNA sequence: TGTGCCAGCAGCCAAGAATCGGACAGCAGAAACACCATATATTTT.